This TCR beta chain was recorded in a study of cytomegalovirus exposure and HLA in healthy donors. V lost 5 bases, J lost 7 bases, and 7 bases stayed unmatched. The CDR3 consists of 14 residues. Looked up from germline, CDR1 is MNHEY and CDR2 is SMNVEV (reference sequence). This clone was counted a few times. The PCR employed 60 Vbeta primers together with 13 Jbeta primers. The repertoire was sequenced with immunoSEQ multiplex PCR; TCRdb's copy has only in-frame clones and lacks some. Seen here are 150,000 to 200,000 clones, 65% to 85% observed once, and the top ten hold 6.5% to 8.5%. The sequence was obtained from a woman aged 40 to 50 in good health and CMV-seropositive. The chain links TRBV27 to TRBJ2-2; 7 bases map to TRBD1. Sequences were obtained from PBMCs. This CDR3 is CASSATGLGGELFF. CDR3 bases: TGTGCCAGCAGTGCGACAGGGTTGGGCGGGGAGCTGTTTTTT.